Each of the 21 T cell receptor beta chains below was sequenced from the same sample in a study of blood T cell repertoires in COVID-19. The method was immunoSEQ multiplex PCR; TCRdb's version includes in-frame clones alone and lacks a portion of them. The sample holds about 42,000 clones; 75% to 90% are singletons and the top ten take approximately 10%. Specimen: peripheral blood. Source of these receptors: a man aged 25-45 years with active or convalescent COVID-19.

The chain carries TRBV5-6 and TRBJ2-7; D is undetermined. The V end lost 1 base, the J end lost 6 bases, and 8 bases lay between the germline ends. Germline V gene data show CDR1 as SGHDT and CDR2 as YYEEEE. CDR3 length equals 12 residues. DNA for the CDR3: TGTGCCAGCAGCTTGAGCGTGGCCGAGCAGTACTTC. It is translated as CASSLSVAEQYF.

This clone was detected only once. The chain uses TRBV6-5 and TRBJ1-1, with a weak D call TRBD1 (5 bases). CDR1 MNHEY and CDR2 SVGAGI come from the germline V gene. There are 14 residues in the CDR3. The V end lost 11 bases, the J end lost 6 bases, and 22 bases lay between the germline ends. Written as DNA, the CDR3 is TGTGCCGGGGGAGGGCTGATGATAGGGCCTGAAGCTTTCTTT. This encodes CAGGGLMIGPEAFF.

The chain carries TRBV23-1 and TRBJ2-1; 10 bases match TRBD1. TRBV23-1 belongs to the ORF category, with a function that is uncertain. Trimming at V came to 2 bases and at J to 0 bases, leaving 4 bases not matched to a gene. This CDR3 region has 17 residues. The CDR3 loop reads CASSQGDRGCSYNEQFF. As DNA, the CDR3 is TGCGCCAGCAGTCAAGGGGACAGGGGATGCTCCTACAATGAGCAGTTCTTC.

This clone was observed a handful of times. The chain combines TRBV1 with TRBJ1-5. TRBV1 is a recognized pseudogene. This CDR3 is 17 amino acids long. The DNA for the CDR3 is TGCACCAGCAGCCAAGATCTAACCCCACGTAGCAATCAGCCCCAGCATTTT. Residues: CTSSQDLTPRSNQPQHF.

This clone was counted a few times. The chain uses TRBV5-5 and TRBJ2-1, with 12 bases that match TRBD2. Germline-derived CDR1 and CDR2 are SGHKS and YYEKEE (reference sequence). The CDR3 is 17 residues long. With 0 bases clipped from V and 6 bases from J, the junction kept 7 bases outside the gene matches. The CDR3 nucleotides read TGTGCCAGCAGCTTGGAAGATCTAGCGGGAGGGATCAATGAGCAGTTCTTC. Translating gives CASSLEDLAGGINEQFF.

The genes are TRBV19 and TRBJ1-2, with D maybe TRBD1 (5 bases). The CDR3 loop spans 17 amino acids. With 5 bases removed from V and 2 bases from J, the gap between germline ends came to 21 bases. Germline assignment: CDR1 LNHDA and CDR2 SQIVND (reference sequence). CDR3 residues: CASSPYLLTGQNYGYTF. The CDR3 DNA follows: TGTGCCAGTAGTCCATACCTCCTTACAGGTCAGAACTATGGCTACACCTTC.

The rearrangement links TRBV29-1 to TRBJ1-1; TRBD1 aligns across 8 bases. Germline CDR1 is SQVTM and CDR2 is ANQGSEA. With 7 bases clipped from V and 8 bases from J, the junction kept 3 bases outside the gene matches. CDR3 length: 10 residues. The DNA for the CDR3 is TGCAGCGCTGACAGGGGAGAAGCTTTCTTT. Protein: CSADRGEAFF.

This chain uses TRBV4-1 with TRBJ1-3; 12 nucleotides align to TRBD1. J was trimmed by 4 bases and V by 4 bases; bases with no gene match: 5. CDR3 length equals 16 residues. Germline V gives CDR1 MGHRA, CDR2 YSYEKL. Written as DNA, the CDR3 is TGCGCCAGCAGCCTCGCGGGACAGGGGGCGGGAAACACCATATATTTT. Its translation: CASSLAGQGAGNTIYF.

The chain uses TRBV6-6 and TRBJ1-2, with TRBD1 identical over 7 bases. Germline-derived CDR1 and CDR2 are MNHNY and SVGAGI (reference sequence). V lost 5 bases to trimming and J lost 1 base; unmatched junction nucleotides: 7. The CDR3 is made up of 15 amino acids. Written as DNA, the CDR3 is TGTGCCAGCAGTCCCGGGACAGCTTTTAACTATGGCTACACCTTC. Translation gives CASSPGTAFNYGYTF.

The chain carries TRBV4-2 and TRBJ2-2; 11 positions match TRBD2. V was clipped by 3 bases and J by 6 bases; unmatched bases: 3. This CDR3 region has 15 residues. Germline V gene lookup returns CDR1 LGHNA and CDR2 YNFKEQ. The CDR3 bases are TGTGCCAGCAGCCAGGGGACTAGCGGAGCCGGGGAGCTGTTTTTT. Translated: CASSQGTSGAGELFF.

This chain joins TRBV7-2 and TRBJ2-5; 9 bases agree with TRBD1. Trimming cost V 5 bases and J 5 bases; bases outside gene matches: 9. Looked up from germline, CDR1 is SGHTA and CDR2 is FQGNSA. The CDR3 is 15 residues long. The CDR3 loop reads CASSHRGPREETQYF. CDR3 in DNA: TGTGCCAGCAGCCACAGGGGGCCTAGGGAGGAGACCCAGTACTTC.

The chain recombines TRBV27 with TRBJ2-1, with TRBD2 as a possible D gene (6 bases). CDR3 length: 15 residues. The germline V and J ends were trimmed by 6 bases and 9 bases, with 21 bases remaining between them. The germline V gene has CDR1 MNHEY and CDR2 SMNVEV (reference sequence). In DNA form, the CDR3 reads TGTGCCAGCAGGACCGAGGGACTGCTAGTCGGTGAGCAGTTCTTC. The encoded protein is CASRTEGLLVGEQFF.

This sequence joins TRBV5-1 and TRBJ2-3; D is ambiguous. V lost 4 bases and J 4 bases, leaving 10 bases between the germline ends. This CDR3 is 13 amino acids long. Germline V gene sequence: CDR1 SGHRS, CDR2 YFSETQ. This CDR3 reads CASSPLRADTQYF. The CDR3, as DNA: TGCGCCAGCAGCCCCCTTCGCGCAGATACGCAGTATTTT.

The chain uses TRBV15 and TRBJ1-4, with TRBD1 matching over 9 bases. The J segment lost 5 bases and the V segment lost 3 bases, leaving 1 base of the junction unmatched. The CDR3 consists of 14 residues. Germline CDR1 LNHNV, CDR2 YYDKDF (reference sequence). The CDR3 sequence: CATSRGQGNEKLFF. The CDR3 nucleotides read TGTGCCACCAGCAGGGGACAGGGAAATGAAAAACTGTTTTTT.

The chain employs TRBV3-1 (or the pseudogene TRBV3-2) and TRBJ2-1; D might be TRBD1 (7 bases). Per the germline V gene, CDR1 is LGHDT and CDR2 is YNNKEL (reference sequence). Trimming pared 3 bases from V and 15 bases from J, leaving 15 bases between. The CDR3 sequence is 12 residues long. The CDR3 sequence is CASSHLTGTPFF. The CDR3 DNA reads as TGTGCCAGCAGCCACTTGACAGGGACTCCGTTCTTC.

This clone was counted a few times. The V gene is TRBV7-8, the J gene TRBJ1-1; no reliable D call. V lost 1 base to trimming and J lost 3 bases, with 15 bases between them. The CDR3 spans 16 residues. Per the germline V gene, CDR1 is SGHVS and CDR2 is FQNEAQ. The CDR3 nucleotides read TGTGCCAGCAGCTTAGTCTCGGGAGGGTTCGACACTGAAGCTTTCTTT. This encodes CASSLVSGGFDTEAFF.

The V gene is TRBV10-3, the J gene TRBJ2-1; 7 bases agree with TRBD1. CDR1 is ENHRY and CDR2 is SYGVKD in the germline V gene. This CDR3 has 16 amino acids. The V gene end was trimmed by 3 bases and the J gene end by 5 bases; junction bases not matched to a gene: 10. The CDR3 region is CAISDTRKGADNEQFF. CDR3 nucleotide sequence: TGTGCCATCAGTGATACCCGAAAGGGGGCGGACAATGAGCAGTTCTTC.

This clone was seen just once. This chain links TRBV3-1 (or the pseudogene TRBV3-2) with TRBJ2-7, with TRBD2 matching 11 bases. The CDR3 extends over 16 amino acids. Per the germline V gene, CDR1 is LGHDT and CDR2 is YNNKEL (reference sequence). V shed 2 bases and J 3 bases; nucleotides not matched to a gene: 6. The CDR3 is CASSQSTSGSNYEQYV. CDR3 in DNA: TGTGCCAGCAGCCAATCTACTAGCGGGAGTAACTACGAGCAGTACGTC.

The chain combines TRBV19 with TRBJ2-2, with TRBD2 matching 8 bases. Losses at the gene ends were 8 bases for V and 0 bases for J; bases not matched to a gene: 8. This CDR3 has 16 amino acids. CDR1 is LNHDA and CDR2 is SQIVND in the germline V gene (reference sequence). The DNA of the CDR3 is TGTGCCAGTCTTAGACGGGGGGGCCCGAACACCGGGGAGCTGTTTTTT. Its translation: CASLRRGGPNTGELFF.

The rearrangement joins TRBV19 to TRBJ1-5, with D tentatively TRBD1 (5 bases). The CDR3 has 14 residues. V shed 3 bases and J shed 4 bases, with 10 bases lying between them. CDR1 is LNHDA, CDR2 SQIVND, per germline (reference sequence). The CDR3 loop is CASSISTANQPQHF. The CDR3 DNA sequence: TGTGCCAGTAGTATTTCGACAGCTAATCAGCCCCAGCATTTT.

V and J are TRBV28 and TRBJ2-7; D remains unclear. Germline V gene lookup returns CDR1 MDHEN and CDR2 SYDVKM. This CDR3 region has 13 residues. V dropped 10 bases and J dropped 0 bases, with 13 bases sitting between them. The chain's CDR3 is CATLGVSSYEQYV. CDR3 bases: TGTGCCACCCTGGGCGTTAGCTCCTACGAGCAGTACGTC.